This entry concerns a single TCR beta chain. Its antigen is not known. The data stem from a study of T cell responses to AZD1222 COVID-19 vaccine. Whole-study findings and limits: All repertoire sampling was performed exclusively after the peak T cell response. When two AZD1222 doses had been given, Spike-specific TCR breadth and depth rose. The number of AZD1222 recipients seropositive at baseline was only 5 to 7.

Clones were sequenced by immunoSEQ multiplex PCR, and TCRdb holds only the in-frame ones, with some missing. The sample includes 140,000 to 150,000 clones, 80% to 90% of them seen just once. V lost 3 bases to trimming and J lost 9 bases, with 23 bases between them. CDR1 is LGHDT, CDR2 YNNKEL, per germline (reference sequence). The CDR3 runs 17 residues. This sample comprised peripheral blood, obtained on day 0 of AZD1222 vaccination. V and J are TRBV3-1 (or the pseudogene TRBV3-2) and TRBJ2-2, with D perhaps matching TRBD2 (6 bases). This clonotype was obtained from an adult in good health. CDR3 bases: TGTGCCAGCAGCCAGGCGGACTATAAACCAACCGGGCGGGAGCTGTTTTTT. It specifies CASSQADYKPTGRELFF.